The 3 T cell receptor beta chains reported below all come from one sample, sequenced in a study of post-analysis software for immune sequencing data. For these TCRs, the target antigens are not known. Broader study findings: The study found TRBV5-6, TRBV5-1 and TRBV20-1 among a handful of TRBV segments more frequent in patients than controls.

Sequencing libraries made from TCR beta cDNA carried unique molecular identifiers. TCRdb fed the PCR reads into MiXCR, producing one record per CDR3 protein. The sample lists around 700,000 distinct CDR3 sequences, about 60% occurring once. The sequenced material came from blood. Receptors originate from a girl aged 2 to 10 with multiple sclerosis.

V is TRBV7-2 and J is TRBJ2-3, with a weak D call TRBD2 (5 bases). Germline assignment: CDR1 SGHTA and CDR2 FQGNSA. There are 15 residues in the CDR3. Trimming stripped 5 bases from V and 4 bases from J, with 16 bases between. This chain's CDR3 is CASSPGGAGSDTQYF. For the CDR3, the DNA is TGTGCCAGCAGCCCAGGTGGCGCGGGTTCAGATACGCAGTATTTT.

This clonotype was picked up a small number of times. This CDR3 is CASGTGAGYNEQFF. CDR3 coding DNA: TGTGCCAGCGGGACAGGGGCGGGTTACAATGAGCAGTTCTTC. J is TRBJ2-1 and V is TRBV6-2 or TRBV6-3, with 10 positions matching TRBD1. Germline CDR1 MNHEY, CDR2 SVGEGT. The CDR3 is 14 residues long. With V trimmed by 8 bases and J by 4 bases, 5 bases remained unmatched.

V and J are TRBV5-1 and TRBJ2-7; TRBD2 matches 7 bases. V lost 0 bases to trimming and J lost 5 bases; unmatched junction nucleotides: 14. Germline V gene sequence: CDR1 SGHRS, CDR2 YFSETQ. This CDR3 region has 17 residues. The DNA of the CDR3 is TGCGCCAGCAGCTTGGTATCGGGAGGAAACTCCGGACACGAGCAGTACTTC. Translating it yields CASSLVSGGNSGHEQYF.